The clone carrying this T cell receptor (beta chain) was recorded a few times. The antigen is undetermined. V lost 4 bases and J 1 base, leaving 12 bases between the germline ends. Germline V gene data show CDR1 as DFQATT and CDR2 as SNEGSKA (reference sequence). The CDR3 totals 14 residues. These data belong to a study of T cells in Graves' hyperthyroidism and ophthalmopathy. Study results and caveats: Stable hyperthyroidism was separated from ophthalmopathy by a model based on 13 V-J features. Ophthalmopathy prediction by the model preceded onset by a median roughly 6 months.

The TCR beta CDR3 regions underwent amplification using RNA transcripts as the source. The TCR CDR3 first-round RT-PCR relied on the HTBI primer set. TCRdb analysed the multiplex PCR reads with MiXCR anew, one entry per CDR3 protein. This table has more than 650,000 distinct CDR3 sequences, 14% appearing once. Sequencing was performed on blood. The chain links TRBV20-1 to TRBJ2-3; D gene uncertain. The TCR sequence derives from a woman between 18 and 30 years old with Graves' hyperthyroidism. CDR3 DNA: TGCAGTGCTACTCCGAACGCGGGCACAGATACGCAGTATTTT. Translation: CSATPNAGTDTQYF.